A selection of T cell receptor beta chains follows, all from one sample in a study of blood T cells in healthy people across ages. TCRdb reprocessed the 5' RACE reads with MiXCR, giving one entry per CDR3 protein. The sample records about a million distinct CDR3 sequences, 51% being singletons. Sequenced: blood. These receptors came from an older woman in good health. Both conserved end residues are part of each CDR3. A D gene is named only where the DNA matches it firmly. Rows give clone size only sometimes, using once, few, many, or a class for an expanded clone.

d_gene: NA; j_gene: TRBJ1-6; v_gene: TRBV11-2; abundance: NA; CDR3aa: CASSPSGGSYNSPLHF; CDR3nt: TGTGCCAGCAGCCCCAGTGGGGGCTCCTATAATTCACCCCTCCACTTT
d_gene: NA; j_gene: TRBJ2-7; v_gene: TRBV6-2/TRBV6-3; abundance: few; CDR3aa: CASSPPTLATYEQYF; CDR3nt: TGTGCCAGCAGTCCCCCGACCCTCGCCACCTACGAGCAGTACTTC
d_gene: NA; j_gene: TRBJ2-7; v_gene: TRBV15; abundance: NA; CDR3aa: CATSRDRDSGLHEQYF; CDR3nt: TGTGCCACCAGCAGAGATCGAGACAGCGGCCTACACGAGCAGTACTTC
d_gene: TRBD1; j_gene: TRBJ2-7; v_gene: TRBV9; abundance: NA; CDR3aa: CASSVFRQGYNEQYF; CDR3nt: TGTGCCAGCAGCGTGTTCCGACAGGGCTACAATGAGCAGTACTTC
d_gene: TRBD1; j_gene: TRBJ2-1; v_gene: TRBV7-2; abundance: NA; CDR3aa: CASRGQGAQYEQFF; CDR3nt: TGTGCCAGCCGCGGACAGGGGGCGCAGTATGAGCAGTTCTTC
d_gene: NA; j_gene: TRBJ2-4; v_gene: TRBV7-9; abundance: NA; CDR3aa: CASSLVQTSFLARNIQYF; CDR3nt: TGTGCCAGCAGCTTAGTTCAGACCAGTTTCCTAGCCAGAAACATTCAGTACTTC
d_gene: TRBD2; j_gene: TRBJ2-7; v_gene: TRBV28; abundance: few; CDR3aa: CASGPSGSFYEQYF; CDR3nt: TGTGCGTCGGGCCCTAGCGGGAGCTTCTACGAGCAGTACTTC
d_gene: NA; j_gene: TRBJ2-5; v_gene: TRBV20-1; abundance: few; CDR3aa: CSAAREVVEETQYF; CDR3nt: TGCAGTGCAGCCAGGGAGGTGGTTGAAGAGACCCAGTACTTC
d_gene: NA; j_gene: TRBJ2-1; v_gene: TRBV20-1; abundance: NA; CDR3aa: CSAMPTTETNGQFF; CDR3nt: TGCAGTGCCATGCCCACGACTGAAACGAATGGGCAGTTCTTC
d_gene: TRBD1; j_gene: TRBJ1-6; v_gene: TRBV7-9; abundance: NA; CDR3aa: CASTGQGRSSPLHF; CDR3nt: TGTGCCAGCACGGGACAGGGCCGCAGTTCACCCCTCCACTTT
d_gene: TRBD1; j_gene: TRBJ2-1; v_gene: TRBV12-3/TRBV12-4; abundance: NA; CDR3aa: CASSSARDSMFF; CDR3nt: TGTGCCAGCAGTTCGGCCCGGGACAGTATGTTCTTC
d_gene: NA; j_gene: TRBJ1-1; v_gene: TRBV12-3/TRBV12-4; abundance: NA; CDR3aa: CASSLTLLPGTEAFF; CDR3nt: TGTGCCAGCAGTTTAACGCTTCTGCCAGGCACTGAAGCTTTCTTT
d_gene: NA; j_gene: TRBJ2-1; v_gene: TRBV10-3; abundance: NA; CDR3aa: CAIRAPVYNEQFF; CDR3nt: TGTGCCATCAGAGCCCCAGTATACAATGAGCAGTTCTTC
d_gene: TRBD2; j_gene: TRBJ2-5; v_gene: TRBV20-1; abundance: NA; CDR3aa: CSARDWGLAVETQYF; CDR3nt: TGCAGTGCTAGAGATTGGGGACTAGCGGTGGAGACCCAGTACTTC
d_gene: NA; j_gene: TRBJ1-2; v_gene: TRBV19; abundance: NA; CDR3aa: CASSTTGDPNYGYTF; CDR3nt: TGTGCCAGTAGTACGACAGGAGACCCTAACTATGGCTACACCTTC
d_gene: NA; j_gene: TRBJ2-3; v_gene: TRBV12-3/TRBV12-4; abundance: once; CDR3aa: CASSLGPVGQRDTQYF; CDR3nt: TGTGCCAGCAGTTTAGGCCCCGTGGGGCAAAGGGATACGCAGTATTTT
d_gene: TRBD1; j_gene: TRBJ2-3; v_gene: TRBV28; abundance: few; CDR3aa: CASRLTGLLDTQYF; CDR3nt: TGTGCCAGCAGACTGACAGGGCTTTTGGATACGCAGTATTTT
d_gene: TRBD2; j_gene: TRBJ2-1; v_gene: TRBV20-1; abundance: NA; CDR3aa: CSLTSGRAGEQFF; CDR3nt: TGCAGCCTGACTAGCGGGAGGGCCGGTGAGCAGTTCTTC
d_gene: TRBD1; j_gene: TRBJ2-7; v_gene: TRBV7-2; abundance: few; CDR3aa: CASRSNKQGARNEQYF; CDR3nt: TGTGCCAGCAGATCAAATAAACAGGGGGCGAGGAACGAGCAGTACTTC
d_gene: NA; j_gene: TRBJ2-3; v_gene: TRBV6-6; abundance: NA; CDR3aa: CASSYGSGLVTDTQYF; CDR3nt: TGTGCCAGCAGTTACGGCTCGGGACTCGTCACAGATACGCAGTATTTT
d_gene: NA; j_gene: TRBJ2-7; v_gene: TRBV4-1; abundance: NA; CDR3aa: CAGSQDTRLSYEQYF; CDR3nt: TGCGCCGGCAGCCAAGATACACGCCTCTCCTACGAGCAGTACTTC
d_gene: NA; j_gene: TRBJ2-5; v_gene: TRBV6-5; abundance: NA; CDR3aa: CASKYYGSGVGTQYF; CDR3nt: TGTGCCAGCAAGTATTACGGGTCTGGGGTTGGGACCCAGTACTTC
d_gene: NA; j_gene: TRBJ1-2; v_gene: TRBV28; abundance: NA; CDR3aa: CASSPNPGQPGYTF; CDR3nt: TGTGCCAGCAGTCCCAACCCCGGACAGCCTGGCTACACCTTC
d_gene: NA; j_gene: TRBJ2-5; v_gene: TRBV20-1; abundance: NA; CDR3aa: CSAREALMAQYF; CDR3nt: TGCAGTGCTAGAGAGGCGCTAATGGCCCAGTACTTC
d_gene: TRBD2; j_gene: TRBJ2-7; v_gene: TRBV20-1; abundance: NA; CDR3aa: CSAKAGAYEQYF; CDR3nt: TGCAGTGCTAAAGCGGGAGCCTACGAGCAGTACTTC
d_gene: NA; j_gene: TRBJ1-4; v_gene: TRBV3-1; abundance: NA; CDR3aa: CASSRWAEKLFF; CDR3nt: TGTGCCAGCAGCCGTTGGGCTGAAAAACTGTTTTTT
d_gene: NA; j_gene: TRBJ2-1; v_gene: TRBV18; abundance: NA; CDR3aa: CASSPGGSYNGQFF; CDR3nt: TGTGCCAGCTCACCAGGGGGGTCATACAATGGGCAGTTCTTC
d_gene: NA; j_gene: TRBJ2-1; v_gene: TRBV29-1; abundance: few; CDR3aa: CSAKGLDEQFF; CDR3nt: TGCAGCGCTAAGGGTTTGGATGAGCAGTTCTTC
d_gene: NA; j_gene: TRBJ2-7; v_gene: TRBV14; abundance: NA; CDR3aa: CASSLGQLLSYEQYF; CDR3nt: TGTGCCAGCAGCCTCGGACAGCTCCTCTCCTACGAGCAGTACTTC
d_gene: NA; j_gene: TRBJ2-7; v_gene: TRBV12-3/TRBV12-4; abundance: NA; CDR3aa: CASSLRLPDDEQYF; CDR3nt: TGTGCCAGCAGTTTAAGACTACCAGACGACGAGCAGTACTTC
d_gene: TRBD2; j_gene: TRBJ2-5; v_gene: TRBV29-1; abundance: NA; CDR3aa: CSVDPMDPGRVGETQYF; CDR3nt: TGCAGCGTTGACCCGATGGATCCAGGGAGGGTAGGAGAGACCCAGTACTTC
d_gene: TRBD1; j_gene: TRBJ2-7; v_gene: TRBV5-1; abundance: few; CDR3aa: CASGPGDRSYEQYF; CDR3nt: TGCGCCAGCGGACCGGGGGACAGGTCCTACGAGCAGTACTTC
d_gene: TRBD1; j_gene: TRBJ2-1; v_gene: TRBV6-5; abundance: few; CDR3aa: CASSYSRDRGWGQFF; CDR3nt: TGTGCCAGCAGTTACTCCCGGGACAGGGGATGGGGGCAGTTCTTC
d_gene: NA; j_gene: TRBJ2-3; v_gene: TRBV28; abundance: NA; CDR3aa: CASSATLLALDTQYF; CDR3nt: TGTGCCAGCAGTGCGACCCTTCTGGCACTAGATACGCAGTATTTT
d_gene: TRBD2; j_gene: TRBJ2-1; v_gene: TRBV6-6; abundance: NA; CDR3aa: CASSPSGTSGSYEQFF; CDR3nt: TGTGCCAGCAGTCCCTCCGGGACTAGCGGGAGCTATGAGCAGTTCTTC
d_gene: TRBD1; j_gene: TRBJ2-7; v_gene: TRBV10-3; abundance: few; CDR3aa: CAISPTGGESYEQYF; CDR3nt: TGTGCCATCAGCCCAACAGGGGGTGAATCCTACGAGCAGTACTTC
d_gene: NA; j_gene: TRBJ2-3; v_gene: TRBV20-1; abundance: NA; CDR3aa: CSARVVPHFPDTQYF; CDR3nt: TGCAGTGCTAGAGTAGTGCCCCACTTCCCAGATACGCAGTATTTT
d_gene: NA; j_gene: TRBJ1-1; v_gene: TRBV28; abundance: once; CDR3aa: CASSPGDRMNTEAFF; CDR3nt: TGTGCCAGCAGTCCAGGGGACCGCATGAACACTGAAGCTTTCTTT
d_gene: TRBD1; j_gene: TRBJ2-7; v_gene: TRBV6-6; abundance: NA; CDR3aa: CASSYSPGTGGERYF; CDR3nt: TGTGCTAGCAGTTACTCCCCCGGGACAGGGGGCGAGCGGTACTTC